The rows below give T cell receptor beta chains drawn from one sample of a study of shared clonotypes between healthy human individuals. Measured with immunoSEQ multiplex PCR; TCRdb has only the in-frame clones, and not every one. The sample contains about 490,000 clones, roughly 85% of which appear only once. Material: PBMCs. The receptors shown here come from a woman in her forties in good health. Some clones in this sample may be carry-over from other donors' samples. CDR3s include the opening cysteine and the closing phenylalanine or tryptophan. The order of the fields is V gene, D gene, J gene, clone size, CDR3 protein, CDR3 DNA. D genes are given only for firm matches. Clone size, where shown, is once, few, many, or a class for clones that have expanded.

>TRBV6-6|-|TRBJ2-1|-
CASSEHSPYNEQFF
TGTGCCAGCAGCGAACATAGCCCCTACAATGAGCAGTTCTTC
>TRBV6-6|TRBD1|TRBJ1-1|-
CASSYGGQGAKTEAFF
TGTGCCAGCAGTTACGGAGGACAGGGGGCTAAGACTGAAGCTTTCTTT
>TRBV7-8|-|TRBJ1-5|-
CASSLNGLEGQPQHF
TGTGCCAGCAGCTTAAATGGTCTCGAGGGTCAGCCCCAGCATTTT
>TRBV4-2|-|TRBJ2-1|-
CASSQDWALGNEQFF
TGTGCCAGCAGCCAAGACTGGGCTTTGGGGAATGAGCAGTTCTTC
>TRBV27|TRBD2|TRBJ2-7|-
CASSYRVPLAGAAKSYEQYF
TGTGCCAGCAGCTACCGAGTACCCCTAGCGGGAGCCGCTAAGTCCTACGAGCAGTACTTC
>TRBV11-3|TRBD1|TRBJ1-1|-
CASSQAGTGVGGTEAFF
TGTGCCAGCAGCCAGGCCGGGACAGGGGTCGGGGGCACTGAAGCTTTCTTT
>TRBV5-6|TRBD2|TRBJ2-5|-
CASSLAGLGETQYF
TGTGCCAGCAGCTTGGCCGGACTAGGAGAGACCCAGTACTTC
>TRBV5-1|TRBD2|TRBJ2-1|-
CASSLESSGHNEQFF
TGCGCCAGCAGCTTGGAGTCTAGCGGGCACAATGAGCAGTTCTTC
>TRBV27|-|TRBJ2-3|-
CASSATSWSTDTQYF
TGTGCCAGCAGTGCGACTAGTTGGAGCACAGATACGCAGTATTTT
>TRBV7-8|-|TRBJ2-7|once
CASSQGPYEQYF
TGTGCCAGCAGCCAGGGACCCTACGAGCAGTACTTC
>TRBV5-1|TRBD2|TRBJ2-7|-
CASSLGTSGRAYEQYF
TGCGCCAGCAGCCTTGGGACTAGCGGGAGGGCCTACGAGCAGTACTTC
>TRBV19|TRBD2|TRBJ2-7|-
CASSSGSSYEQYF
TGTGCCAGTAGTAGCGGGAGCTCCTACGAGCAGTACTTC
>TRBV29-1|-|TRBJ2-7|-
CSVEGGYEQYF
TGCAGCGTTGAAGGGGGGTACGAGCAGTACTTC
>TRBV5-1|TRBD2|TRBJ2-7|-
CASSDSGSSYEQYF
TGCGCCAGCAGCGACAGCGGGAGCTCCTACGAGCAGTACTTC
>TRBV2|TRBD2|TRBJ2-1|-
CASSETSGSNEQFF
TGTGCCAGCAGTGAGACTAGCGGGAGCAATGAGCAGTTCTTC
>TRBV11-2|-|TRBJ2-7|-
CASSYSAGNFYEQYF
TGTGCCAGCAGCTACAGTGCTGGGAACTTTTACGAGCAGTACTTC
>TRBV5-1|TRBD1|TRBJ2-7|-
CASSLGFRGQGDEQYF
TGCGCCAGCAGTCTTGGTTTTAGGGGACAGGGGGACGAGCAGTACTTC
>TRBV7-2|TRBD2|TRBJ2-5|-
CASSLGLAGEQETQYF
TGTGCCAGCAGCCTGGGACTAGCGGGAGAGCAAGAGACCCAGTACTTC
>TRBV5-1|-|TRBJ1-5|-
CASSTGPNQPQHF
TGCGCCAGCAGCACCGGTCCAAATCAGCCCCAGCATTTT
>TRBV7-2|-|TRBJ2-3|-
CASSFWDPATDTQYF
TGTGCCAGCAGCTTCTGGGACCCGGCCACAGATACGCAGTATTTT
>TRBV2|-|TRBJ1-4|-
CASSEAGPTF
TGTGCCAGCAGTGAAGCGGGGCCTACCTTT
>TRBV11-2|-|TRBJ1-5|-
CASSFNEGQPQHF
TGTGCCAGCAGCTTTAACGAGGGTCAGCCCCAGCATTTT
>TRBV2|-|TRBJ1-1|many
CATTPDLDNTEAFF
TGTGCCACCACCCCGGACCTTGATAACACTGAAGCTTTCTTT
>TRBV28|TRBD2|TRBJ2-7|-
CASSWVTSGNLGQYF
TGTGCCAGCAGTTGGGTGACTAGCGGAAACCTCGGGCAGTACTTC
>TRBV7-3|TRBD2|TRBJ2-1|-
CASSFVAGGTHEQFF
TGTGCCAGCAGCTTCGTAGCGGGAGGGACCCATGAGCAGTTCTTC
>TRBV7-9|TRBD1|TRBJ2-2|-
CASSIRTGGPGELFF
TGTGCCAGCAGCATCCGGACAGGGGGCCCCGGGGAGCTGTTTTTT
>TRBV10-2|-|TRBJ2-5|-
CASSVGVDETQYF
TGCGCCAGCAGTGTAGGAGTGGATGAGACCCAGTACTTC
>TRBV28|-|TRBJ2-3|-
CASRRGVGITDTQYF
TGTGCCAGCAGGAGGGGAGTGGGGATCACAGATACGCAGTATTTT
>TRBV25-1|-|TRBJ2-3|few
CASSAGGADTQYF
TGTGCCAGCAGTGCCGGAGGAGCAGATACGCAGTATTTT
>TRBV11-1|-|TRBJ2-7|-
CASARQGGSYEQYF
TGTGCCAGCGCCCGACAAGGGGGTAGCTACGAGCAGTACTTC
>TRBV19|TRBD2|TRBJ2-5|-
CASSIQLAGVGTETQYF
TGTGCCAGTAGTATTCAGCTAGCGGGAGTGGGGACGGAGACCCAGTACTTC
>TRBV7-2|-|TRBJ2-1|-
CASSLPQGALAEGEQFF
TGTGCCAGCAGCTTACCTCAGGGGGCACTAGCGGAGGGTGAGCAGTTCTTC
>TRBV2|-|TRBJ2-1|-
CASSEGGEQFF
TGTGCCAGCAGTGAAGGCGGCGAGCAGTTCTTC
>TRBV11-3|-|TRBJ2-5|-
CASSLASGQETQYF
TGTGCCAGCAGCTTAGCTAGTGGGCAAGAGACCCAGTACTTC
>TRBV5-1|TRBD1|TRBJ2-3|once
CASSLQGAPTDTQYF
TGCGCCAGCAGCTTACAGGGGGCGCCCACAGATACGCAGTATTTT
>TRBV15|TRBD2|TRBJ2-2|-
CATSRGTSGLTGELFF
TGTGCCACCAGCAGAGGGACTAGCGGGCTCACCGGGGAGCTGTTTTTT
>TRBV28|-|TRBJ2-7|-
CASSARKVFEAYEQYF
TGTGCCAGCAGTGCCCGTAAGGTCTTTGAAGCCTACGAGCAGTACTTC
>TRBV27|-|TRBJ2-1|-
CASSLVARAYNEQFF
TGTGCCAGCAGTTTAGTAGCGCGCGCCTACAATGAGCAGTTCTTC
>TRBV5-1|TRBD1|TRBJ2-3|-
CASSTPPRDSRTDTQYF
TGCGCCAGCAGCACCCCTCCCCGGGACAGTCGCACAGATACGCAGTATTTT
>TRBV27|-|TRBJ1-3|-
CASSSPTVSGNTIYF
TGTGCCAGCAGTTCCCCGACAGTCTCTGGAAACACCATATATTTT
>TRBV6-4|TRBD1|TRBJ2-3|few
CASNSRDRETDTQYF
TGTGCCAGCAATTCCCGGGACAGGGAGACAGATACGCAGTATTTT
>TRBV5-5|-|TRBJ2-2|-
CASSQRPGELFF
TGTGCCAGCAGCCAGCGCCCCGGGGAGCTGTTTTTT
>TRBV5-4|-|TRBJ2-7|-
CASSLLGSGRGPYEQYF
TGTGCCAGCAGCCTCCTGGGTAGCGGCAGGGGACCCTACGAGCAGTACTTC
>TRBV5-1|TRBD2|TRBJ2-7|-
CASAPAASGRGGYEQYF
TGCGCCAGCGCCCCCGCGGCTAGCGGGAGGGGGGGTTACGAGCAGTACTTC
>TRBV5-1|-|TRBJ2-3|many
CASFRGAASTDTQYF
TGCGCCAGCTTCCGTGGAGCGGCAAGCACAGATACGCAGTATTTT
>TRBV6-5|-|TRBJ1-5|-
CASSSLTGGIGQPQHF
TGTGCCAGCAGTTCCCTCACGGGGGGCATCGGTCAGCCCCAGCATTTT